Detailed here is one TCR beta chain. The clone's antigen remains unknown. Per-nucleotide qualities are absent, and no much larger clonotype sits a single base away. Measured from the cysteine to the phenylalanine, the CDR3 is 14 residues long. Of the read, only the CDR3 DNA is kept; its 42 bases are in frame from base 1. Trimming takes 1 base from V and 4 bases from J, and the germline ends sit 8 bases apart. CDR1 and CDR2 are drawn from the germline V gene: MGHRA, YSYEKL. Donors were healthy HIV-negative adults with no recently reported acute infections or vaccinations. Every donor was a Caucasian adult living in Nashville, Tennessee, USA. CD4+ T cells were enriched by magnetic negative selection, after which naive cells were positively selected on CD45RA and the negative fraction was taken as the memory subset. Blood was collected by leukapheresis, and PBMCs were isolated by Ficoll-Histopaque density gradient centrifugation and then cryopreserved in liquid nitrogen vapor phase. Analytical flow cytometry was used to check the purity and quantity of every magnetically sorted T cell population. Genomic DNA was isolated from every sorted fraction and measured by UV absorbance on a Nanodrop 2000c.

TCR CDR3 regions were amplified from genomic DNA by multiplex PCR using the deep immunoSEQ assay. Extracted genomic DNA from each cell subset was spread evenly across all wells of several immunoSEQ 96-well plates, with each plate serving as a replicate. For sorted subsets, around 200 ng genomic DNA, equal to 30,000 to 35,000 T cell genomes, was loaded into each replicate PCR. Purified libraries were quantified with a Qubit 3.0 fluorometer, sized on a Bioanalyzer 2100, and re-quantified with the KAPA Library Quantification kit. Each immunoSEQ 96-well plate was sequenced on its own single-read 150-cycle Illumina NextSeq 550 flow cell. The study's processing was this. Because the immunoSEQ output included only junctional sequences and no quality scores, the filtering could not be the same as the filtering used for full-length reads. To assign V/J genes and CDR3, sequences were annotated against IMGT germline references using PyIR, a Python wrapper for IgBLAST v1.9. Reads were removed for weak V/J assignments (E-value above 1e-6), missing CDR3, stop codons, out-of-frame junctions, or ambiguous translated residues. V3J clonotypes were defined as sequences sharing the same inferred V gene, J gene, and CDR3 amino acid sequence. The percentage overlap between two repertoires was calculated by dividing the number of shared unique clonotypes by the size of the smaller repertoire. Richness of each repertoire was evaluated using RTK rarefaction, the Chao1 estimator, and Recon v2.1 estimates of unobserved clonotypes. Generation probabilities were computed with OLGA for all TCRbeta clonotypes obtained by the gDNA method from several donors. TCRdb stores this immuneACCESS table with in-frame sequences only. Part of the clones is absent; in the studies checked, under half of the shortfall reflects unresolved V genes, and no reason is known for the rest. V and J calls and clone size are as listed in that table; D and trimming were resolved from the DNA. Here the sample has some 1.5 million clones; approximately 96% occur a single time. Approximately 1% of the sample is taken by the ten largest.

This entry is derived from a study of shared clonotypes between healthy human individuals (dated by TCRdb to the early 2020s). Regarding the complete study: Three men and two women, aged 18 to 49 years, made up the cohort. The study deeply sequenced blood TCR repertoires of several healthy adults to estimate repertoire size and the extent of clonotype sharing between individuals. Per donor, leukapheresis produced somewhere between about 0.94 and 9 billion PBMCs. Libraries were prepared and TCR repertoires were sequenced by different laboratories using diverse techniques, in order to increase sequencing depth and limit assay-specific biases. For each donor, CD4 naive and CD4 memory were each given three plates, CD8 naive was given two plates, and CD8 memory was given one plate. What the work shows at the level of the full study, not this receptor alone: Sampling was restricted to blood, and TCR repertoires in tissue are likely to differ from TCR repertoires in blood. When several donors were compared, the shared fraction of clonotypes was about 5% for naive CD4, over 3% for naive CD8, 2% to 2.5% for memory CD4, and less than 0.45% for memory CD8. Compared with non-shared clonotypes, the clonotypes found in all four sorted-subset donors had higher generation probabilities. Even with the large sequencing depth, rarefaction of the sorted-subset datasets indicated that sequencing was incomplete. The genetic and exposure-history diversity represented was limited by the small number of donors. Pairwise subsampling indicated that sequencing depth was expected to affect the degree of clonotype sharing among donors. Estimated clonotype richness was generally larger for naive than for memory subsets.

The sequence joins TRBV4-1 to TRBJ1-3; no D gene is confidently identified. The receptor's source is a man under 40 in good health. The sample was naive CD4+ T cells sorted from blood. The meaning of the sample's cell subset or site label: CD45RA+ positively selected. The CDR3 has the sequence CASSQVGRGNTIYF. The bases are TGCGCCAGCAGCCAAGTTGGTAGGGGAAACACCATATATTTT.